This entry lists 18 T cell receptor beta chains sequenced from one sample in a study of blood T cell repertoires in COVID-19. Sequencing was performed with immunoSEQ multiplex PCR; in TCRdb, only in-frame clones are kept and a portion is missing. Among 110,000 to 150,000 clones, around 80% were seen once, and the ten largest hold approximately 3.6%. Source material: peripheral blood. These receptors were taken from a man between 65 and 80 years old who had recovered from COVID-19.

This clone appeared once. The J gene is TRBJ1-3, the V gene TRBV7-9; 7 bases agree with TRBD1. J was trimmed by 2 bases and V by 5 bases; bases with no gene match: 12. Looked up from germline, CDR1 is SEHNR and CDR2 is FQNEAQ (reference sequence). The length of the CDR3 is 17 residues. The DNA of the CDR3 is TGTGCCAGCAGCACCAGGACAGGACGGGGACCTGGAAACACCATATATTTT. Translation: CASSTRTGRGPGNTIYF.

This chain links TRBV11-2 with TRBJ2-2; D unresolved. Trimming removed 3 bases at V and 6 bases at J, with 8 bases between. The CDR3 has 13 amino acids. Germline V gene lookup returns CDR1 SGHAT and CDR2 FQNNGV. The CDR3 nucleotides are TGTGCCAGCAGCTTGGGCTCGCCCGGGGAGCTGTTTTTT. As protein: CASSLGSPGELFF.

The gene calls are TRBV7-3 and TRBJ2-1; 7 bases are a match to TRBD2. This CDR3 is built from 17 residues. V was clipped by 0 bases and J by 5 bases; unmatched bases: 10. Germline lookup yields CDR1 SGHTA and CDR2 FQGTGA. CDR3 loop: CASSLTGSGLVDNEQFF. The CDR3 nucleotides are TGTGCCAGCAGCTTAACGGGAAGTGGACTAGTAGACAATGAGCAGTTCTTC.

The V and J genes are TRBV7-7 and TRBJ2-2, with 7 bases matching TRBD2. J was trimmed by 6 bases and V by 0 bases; bases with no gene match: 7. Germline V gene lookup returns CDR1 SSHAT and CDR2 FNYEAQ (reference sequence). This CDR3 is built from 16 residues. In DNA, the CDR3 is TGTGCCAGCAGCTTAGCCGGGACTACGGCCCCCGGGGAGCTGTTTTTT. Its translation: CASSLAGTTAPGELFF.

The rearrangement joins TRBV5-4 to TRBJ2-3; D is undetermined. This CDR3 comprises 12 residues. V was cut by 4 bases and J by 3 bases, with 6 bases left in between. Germline CDR1 and CDR2: SGHNT and YYREEE (reference sequence). The CDR3 nucleotides are TGTGCCAGCAGCCTGCGGACAGATACGCAGTATTTT. It is translated as CASSLRTDTQYF.

The chain recombines TRBV11-2 with TRBJ2-3; 10 positions agree with TRBD2. Trimming removed 3 bases from V and 10 bases from J; junction bases left unmatched: 4. The CDR3 totals 13 residues. Per the germline V gene, CDR1 is SGHAT and CDR2 is FQNNGV. CDR3 sequence: CASSLPSGSAQYF. CDR3 nucleotides: TGTGCCAGCAGCTTGCCTAGCGGGAGTGCGCAGTATTTT.

The chain joins TRBV18 to TRBJ1-1; D is unclear. V was shortened by 5 bases and J by 0 bases, with 10 bases between the two germline ends. Germline V gene lookup returns CDR1 KGHSH and CDR2 LQKENI. The CDR3 extends over 14 amino acids. CDR3: CASSEVGVNTEAFF. The CDR3 DNA reads TGTGCCAGCTCAGAGGTGGGAGTGAACACTGAAGCTTTCTTT.

The chain is built from TRBV15 and TRBJ2-1, with 9 bases fitting TRBD2. Germline V CDR1 and CDR2: LNHNV, YYDKDF (reference sequence). This CDR3 region has 16 residues. V lost 3 bases, J lost 9 bases, and 12 bases stayed unmatched. The DNA of the CDR3 is TGTGCCACCAGCAGGCACATGGCTAGCGGGAATGGTGAGCAGTTCTTC. It codes for CATSRHMASGNGEQFF. Combining the CDR3 with reference TRBV15 and TRBJ2-1 gives the whole variable domain DAMVIQNPRYQVTQFGKPVTLSCSQTLNHNVMYWYQQKSSQAPKLLFHYYDKDFNNEADTPDNFQSRRPNTSFCFLDIRSPGLGDTAMYLCATSRHMASGNGEQFFGPGTRLTVL.

The V gene is TRBV27, the J gene TRBJ1-1; 7 bases fit TRBD1. The CDR3 contains 13 residues. Germline values: CDR1 MNHEY, CDR2 SMNVEV (reference sequence). V lost 10 bases and J lost 0; bases outside the gene matches: 5. In nucleotides, the CDR3 is TGTGCCACCTCGACAGGGATGAACACTGAAGCTTTCTTT. Protein: CATSTGMNTEAFF.

V usage is TRBV2 and J usage is TRBJ1-1, with 7 bases identical to TRBD1. The V gene end was trimmed by 6 bases and the J gene end by 9 bases; junction bases not matched to a gene: 7. Looked up from germline, CDR1 is SNHLY and CDR2 is FYNNEI. CDR3 length equals 12 residues. The CDR3 region is CASRGTGVKAFF. In DNA, the CDR3 is TGTGCCAGCAGGGGAACAGGGGTGAAAGCTTTCTTT.

The chain joins TRBV11-2 to TRBJ2-3; TRBD2 matches 8 bases. V was pared by 2 bases and J by 1 base, with 5 bases of the junction left unmatched. Looked up from germline, CDR1 is SGHAT and CDR2 is FQNNGV. CDR3 length: 16 amino acids. In nucleotides, the CDR3 is TGTGCCAGCAGCTTACGGAGAGCGGGAGGCACAGATACGCAGTATTTT. Encoded protein: CASSLRRAGGTDTQYF.

The chain uses TRBV30 and TRBJ1-2, with TRBD1 matching over 9 bases. Trimming cost V 0 bases and J 6 bases; bases outside gene matches: 5. The germline V gene has CDR1 GTSNPN and CDR2 SVGIG (reference sequence). The CDR3 contains 14 residues. The CDR3 is CAWSVQGTGHGYTF. The CDR3 DNA reads TGTGCCTGGAGTGTACAGGGGACAGGGCATGGCTACACCTTC. Variable domain in full (rest from reference TRBV30 and TRBJ1-2): SQTIHQWPATLVQPVGSPLSLECTVEGTSNPNLYWYRQAAGRGLQLLFYSVGIGQISSEVPQNLSASRPQDRQFILSSKKLLLSDSGFYLCAWSVQGTGHGYTFGSGTRLTVV.

This clone was seen a handful of times. The chain recombines TRBV21-1 with TRBJ2-1; TRBD1, as called in the table, went unchecked against the DNA. TRBV21-1 is tagged as a pseudogene. CDR3 size: 15 residues. CDR3 protein: CASSKQSQGDNEQFF. The CDR3 DNA sequence: TGTGCCAGCAGCAAACAGTCGCAGGGGGACAATGAGCAGTTCTTC.

This chain uses TRBV21-1 with TRBJ2-7; the table's D call TRBD2 went unverified against the DNA. TRBV21-1 is listed as a pseudogene. CDR3 length: 16 residues. The CDR3 DNA sequence: TGTGCCAGCAGCCCTCGACTAGCGGAAAGCTCCTACGAGCAGTACTTC. Its translation: CASSPRLAESSYEQYF.

This rearrangement joins TRBV15 to TRBJ1-6; D unresolved. V was clipped by 0 bases and J by 8 bases, with 8 bases between them. The CDR3 covers 14 residues. Germline CDR1 and CDR2: LNHNV and YYDKDF (reference sequence). The CDR3 protein is CATSRDSLDSPLHF. As DNA, the CDR3 is TGTGCCACCAGCAGAGATTCCCTAGATTCACCCCTCCACTTT.

J is TRBJ2-7 and V is TRBV20-1; D is possibly TRBD1 (5 bases). Germline CDR1 DFQATT, CDR2 SNEGSKA (reference sequence). The CDR3 extends over 11 amino acids. The V and J ends lost 4 bases and 4 bases respectively, with 8 bases between them. The CDR3 DNA is TGCAGTGCTACGGACACGTACGAGCAGTACTTC. Encoded protein: CSATDTYEQYF.

This sequence joins TRBV10-2 and TRBJ2-2; D is possibly TRBD2 (5 bases). V was shortened by 4 bases and J by 0 bases, with 15 bases between the two germline ends. This CDR3 region has 17 residues. The germline V gene encodes CDR1 WSHSY and CDR2 SAAADI. The CDR3 here is CASSGILGTSNTGELFF. In DNA, the CDR3 is TGCGCCAGCAGTGGGATACTAGGTACTTCGAACACCGGGGAGCTGTTTTTT.

The rearrangement joins TRBV29-1 to TRBJ2-3, with 11 bases that match TRBD2. Germline CDR1 and CDR2: SQVTM and ANQGSEA. The CDR3 sequence is 14 residues long. The V and J ends lost 8 bases and 6 bases, in that order; junction bases with no gene match: 10. The CDR3 DNA is TGCAGCTTGCTAGCGGGGGGACGATGGGATACGCAGTATTTT. Its translation is CSLLAGGRWDTQYF.